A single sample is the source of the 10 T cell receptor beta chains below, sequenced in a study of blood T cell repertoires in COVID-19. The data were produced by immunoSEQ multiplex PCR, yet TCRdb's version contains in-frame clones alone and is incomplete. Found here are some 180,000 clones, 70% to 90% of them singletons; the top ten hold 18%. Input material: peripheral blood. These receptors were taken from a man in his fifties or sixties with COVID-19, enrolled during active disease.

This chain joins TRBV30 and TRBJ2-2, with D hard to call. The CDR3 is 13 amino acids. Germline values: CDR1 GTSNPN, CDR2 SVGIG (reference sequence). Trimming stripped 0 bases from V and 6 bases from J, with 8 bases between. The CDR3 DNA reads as TGTGCCTGGAGTGTACTTGGAGCCGGGGAGCTGTTTTTT. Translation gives CAWSVLGAGELFF.

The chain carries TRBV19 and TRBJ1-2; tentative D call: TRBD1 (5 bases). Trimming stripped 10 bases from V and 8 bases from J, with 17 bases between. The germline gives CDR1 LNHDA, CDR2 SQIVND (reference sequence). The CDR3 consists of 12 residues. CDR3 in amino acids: CATPGLKSGYTF. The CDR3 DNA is TGTGCCACCCCGGGACTAAAGTCCGGCTACACCTTC.

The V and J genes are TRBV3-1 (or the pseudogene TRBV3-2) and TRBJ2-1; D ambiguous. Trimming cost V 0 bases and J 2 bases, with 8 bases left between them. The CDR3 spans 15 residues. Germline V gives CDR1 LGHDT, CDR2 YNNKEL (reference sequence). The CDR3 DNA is TGTGCCAGCAGCCAAGATACCCCAGCCTACAATGAGCAGTTCTTC. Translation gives CASSQDTPAYNEQFF.

This CDR3 reads CATSRAGVAGGNSDTQYF. The DNA for the CDR3 is TGTGCCACCAGCAGAGCCGGGGTAGCGGGAGGGAACTCAGATACGCAGTATTTT. This chain links TRBV15 with TRBJ2-3; 11 bases line up with TRBD2. J gave up 4 bases and V 1 base, and 10 bases lay outside the gene matches. The CDR3 contains 18 residues. CDR1 LNHNV and CDR2 YYDKDF come from the germline V gene (reference sequence).

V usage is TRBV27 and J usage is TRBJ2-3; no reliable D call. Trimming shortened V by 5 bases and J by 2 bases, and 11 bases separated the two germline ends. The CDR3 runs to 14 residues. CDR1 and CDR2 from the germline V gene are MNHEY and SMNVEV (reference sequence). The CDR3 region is CASSHRSPTDTQYF. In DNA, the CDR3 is TGTGCCAGCAGTCACCGGAGCCCCACAGATACGCAGTATTTT.

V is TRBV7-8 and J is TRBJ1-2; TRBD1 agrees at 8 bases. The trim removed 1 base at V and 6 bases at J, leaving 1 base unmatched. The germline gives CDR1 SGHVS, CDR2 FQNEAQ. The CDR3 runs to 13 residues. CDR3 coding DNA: TGTGCCAGCAGCTTAGGCAGGGGGCATGGCTACACCTTC. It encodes CASSLGRGHGYTF. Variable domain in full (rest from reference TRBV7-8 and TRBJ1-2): GAGVSQSPRYKVAKRGQDVALRCDPISGHVSLFWYQQALGQGPEFLTYFQNEAQLDKSGLPSDRFFAERPEGSVSTLKIQRTQQEDSAVYLCASSLGRGHGYTFGSGTRLTVV.

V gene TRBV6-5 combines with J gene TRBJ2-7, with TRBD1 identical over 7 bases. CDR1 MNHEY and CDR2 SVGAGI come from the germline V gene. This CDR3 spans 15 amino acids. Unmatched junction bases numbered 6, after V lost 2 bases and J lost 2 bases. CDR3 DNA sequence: TGTGCCAGCAGTTACGCAAGACAGGGAACCTACGAGCAGTACTTC. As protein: CASSYARQGTYEQYF.

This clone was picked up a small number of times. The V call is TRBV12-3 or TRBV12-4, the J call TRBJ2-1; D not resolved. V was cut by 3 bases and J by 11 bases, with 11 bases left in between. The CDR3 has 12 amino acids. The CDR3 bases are TGTGCCAGCAGTTTCGCGGCGGATCAGCAGTTCTTC. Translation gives CASSFAADQQFF.

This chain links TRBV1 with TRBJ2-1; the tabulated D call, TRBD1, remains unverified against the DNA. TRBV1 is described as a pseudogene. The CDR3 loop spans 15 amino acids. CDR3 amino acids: CTSKRRGHPNSPEVF. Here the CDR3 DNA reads TGCACCAGCAAGCGCAGGGGGCACCCTAACTCGCCAGAGGTCTTC.

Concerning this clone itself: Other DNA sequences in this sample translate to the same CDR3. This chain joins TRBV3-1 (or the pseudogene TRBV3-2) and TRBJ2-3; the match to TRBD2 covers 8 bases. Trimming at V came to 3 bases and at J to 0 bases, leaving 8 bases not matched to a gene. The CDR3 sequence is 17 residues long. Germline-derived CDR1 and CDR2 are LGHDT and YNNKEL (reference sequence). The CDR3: CASSQDSGNPSTDTQYF. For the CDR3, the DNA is TGTGCCAGCAGCCAGGATAGCGGGAACCCCAGCACAGATACGCAGTATTTT.